These 8 T cell receptor beta chains share one sample of origin, sequenced in a study of CD8 T cells in ankylosing spondylitis. TCRdb independently ran MiXCR on the 5' RACE reads; one entry per CDR3 protein. The repertoire consists of fewer than 400,000 distinct CDR3 sequences, with under 15% occurring once and the leading ten covering about 1%. The sequenced sample consisted of blood, either unsorted or a sorted T cell fraction (not recorded which). The source of these receptors is a male donor with ankylosing spondylitis or in good health (not recorded which).

This clonotype was observed many times. The J gene is TRBJ1-4, the V gene TRBV12-3 or TRBV12-4, with 7 bases fitting TRBD1. V was pared by 2 bases and J by 8 bases, with 5 bases of the junction left unmatched. CDR3 length equals 14 residues. DNA for the CDR3: TGTGCCAGCAGTTTATGGGGGACAGCCGAAAAACTGTTTTTT. Translation gives CASSLWGTAEKLFF.

The chain couples TRBV12-3 or TRBV12-4 to TRBJ1-5; D is undetermined. V was pared by 3 bases and J by 5 bases, with 8 bases between. The CDR3 loop spans 13 amino acids. The CDR3 nucleotides are TGTGCCAGCAGTTTTTCGGTGGATCAGCCCCAGCATTTT. This encodes CASSFSVDQPQHF.

The J gene is TRBJ2-3, the V gene TRBV11-2; 10 nucleotides line up with TRBD2. Germline V lookup: CDR1 SGHAT, CDR2 FQNNGV. This CDR3 is 16 amino acids long. The ends lost 4 bases at V and 6 bases at J; junction bases unmatched: 10. CDR3 DNA sequence: TGTGCCAGCAGCTCTTCAAGCCTAGCGGGAGCGGATACGCAGTATTTT. Amino acid sequence: CASSSSSLAGADTQYF.

The genes are TRBV12-3 or TRBV12-4 and TRBJ2-1; 9 nucleotides line up with TRBD1. Losses at the gene ends were 3 bases for V and 6 bases for J; bases not matched to a gene: 9. The CDR3 extends over 16 amino acids. CDR3: CASSFPAGTGSNEQFF. The CDR3 bases are TGTGCCAGCAGTTTCCCCGCCGGGACAGGGAGCAATGAGCAGTTCTTC.

The rearrangement links TRBV3-1 to TRBJ2-2, with 7 bases identical to TRBD2. This CDR3 is 14 amino acids long. Trimming removed 1 base from V and 11 bases from J; junction bases left unmatched: 7. Germline V gene sequence: CDR1 LGHDT, CDR2 YNNKEL (reference sequence). CDR3 protein: CASSQVLAGSELFF. The CDR3 DNA reads as TGTGCCAGCAGCCAAGTGTTAGCGGGCTCCGAGCTGTTTTTT.

This clonotype was seen repeatedly, ten times or more. This sequence joins TRBV10-3 and TRBJ1-5; D possibly corresponds to TRBD1 (6 bases). This CDR3 region has 15 residues. Germline lookup yields CDR1 ENHRY and CDR2 SYGVKD. The germline V and J ends were trimmed by 0 bases and 7 bases, with 13 bases remaining between them. CDR3 residues: CAISESGGGDQPQHF. Here the CDR3 DNA reads TGTGCCATCAGTGAGTCGGGAGGGGGGGACCAGCCCCAGCATTTT.

The CDR3 loop reads CASSLPGVAEAFF. CDR3 DNA sequence: TGTGCCAGCAGTTTACCAGGGGTGGCTGAAGCTTTCTTT. The rearrangement links TRBV12-3 or TRBV12-4 to TRBJ1-1; maybe TRBD1 (6 bases). V was cut by 2 bases and J by 6 bases, with 10 bases left in between. CDR3 length: 13 residues.

In its sample, this clonotype was seen a few times. The rearrangement uses TRBV16 and TRBJ2-2; perhaps TRBD2 as D (5 bases). The germline V gene has CDR1 KGHSY and CDR2 FQNENV. With 8 bases removed from V and 5 bases from J, the gap between germline ends came to 21 bases. The CDR3 is 16 residues long. DNA for the CDR3: TGTGCCAGCGGCCTCAATAGTGGACCGGGGACCGGGGAGCTGTTTTTT. Translation: CASGLNSGPGTGELFF.